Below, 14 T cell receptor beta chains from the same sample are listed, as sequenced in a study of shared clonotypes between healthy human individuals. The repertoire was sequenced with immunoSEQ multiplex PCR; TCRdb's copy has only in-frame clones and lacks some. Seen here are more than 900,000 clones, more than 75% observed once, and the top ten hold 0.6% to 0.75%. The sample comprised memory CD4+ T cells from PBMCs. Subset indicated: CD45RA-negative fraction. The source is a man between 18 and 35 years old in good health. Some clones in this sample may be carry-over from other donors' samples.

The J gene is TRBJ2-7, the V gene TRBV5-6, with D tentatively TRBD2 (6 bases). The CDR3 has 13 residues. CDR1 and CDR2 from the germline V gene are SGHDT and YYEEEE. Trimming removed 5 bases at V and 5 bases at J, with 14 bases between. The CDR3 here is CASSSLATHEQYF. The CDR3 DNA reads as TGTGCCAGCAGTTCCCTAGCGACCCACGAGCAGTACTTC.

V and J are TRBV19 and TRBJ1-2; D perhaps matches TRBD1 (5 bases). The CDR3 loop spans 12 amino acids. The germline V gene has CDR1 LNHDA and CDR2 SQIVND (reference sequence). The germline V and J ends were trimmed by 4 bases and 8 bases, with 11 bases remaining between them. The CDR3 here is CASSRDGGGYTF. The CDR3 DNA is TGTGCCAGTAGTAGGGACGGGGGAGGCTACACCTTC.

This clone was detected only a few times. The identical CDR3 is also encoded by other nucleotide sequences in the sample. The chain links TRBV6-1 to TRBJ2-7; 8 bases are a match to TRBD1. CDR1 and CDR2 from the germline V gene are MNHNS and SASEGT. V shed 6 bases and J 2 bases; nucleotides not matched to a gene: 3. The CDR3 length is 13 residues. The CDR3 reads CASSRDRTYEQYF. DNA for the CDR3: TGTGCCAGCAGCCGGGACAGGACCTACGAGCAGTACTTC.

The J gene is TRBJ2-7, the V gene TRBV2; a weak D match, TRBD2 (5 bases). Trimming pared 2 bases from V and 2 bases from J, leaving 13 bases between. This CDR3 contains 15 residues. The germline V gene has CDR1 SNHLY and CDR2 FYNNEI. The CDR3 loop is CASSERSGLPYEQYF. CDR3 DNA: TGTGCCAGCAGTGAAAGAAGCGGCCTCCCCTACGAGCAGTACTTC.

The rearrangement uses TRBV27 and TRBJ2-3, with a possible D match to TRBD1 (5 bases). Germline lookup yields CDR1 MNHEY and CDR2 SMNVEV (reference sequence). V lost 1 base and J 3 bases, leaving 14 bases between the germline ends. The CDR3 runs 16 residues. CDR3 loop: CASSLWRRVSTDTQYF. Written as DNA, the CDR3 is TGTGCCAGCAGTTTATGGCGCAGGGTTTCTACAGATACGCAGTATTTT.

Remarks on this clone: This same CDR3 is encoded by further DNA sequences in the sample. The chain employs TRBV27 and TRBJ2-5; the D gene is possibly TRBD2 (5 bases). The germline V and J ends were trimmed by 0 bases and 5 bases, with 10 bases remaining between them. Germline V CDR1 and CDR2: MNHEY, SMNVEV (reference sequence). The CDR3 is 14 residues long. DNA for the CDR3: TGTGCCAGCAGTTTATCCCCTGGCGGGGAGACCCAGTACTTC. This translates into CASSLSPGGETQYF.

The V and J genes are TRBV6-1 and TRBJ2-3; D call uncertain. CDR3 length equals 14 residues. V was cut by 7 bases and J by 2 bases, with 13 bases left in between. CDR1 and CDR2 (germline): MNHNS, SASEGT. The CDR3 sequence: CASILSGITDTQYF. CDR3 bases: TGTGCCAGCATCCTGTCTGGGATCACAGATACGCAGTATTTT.

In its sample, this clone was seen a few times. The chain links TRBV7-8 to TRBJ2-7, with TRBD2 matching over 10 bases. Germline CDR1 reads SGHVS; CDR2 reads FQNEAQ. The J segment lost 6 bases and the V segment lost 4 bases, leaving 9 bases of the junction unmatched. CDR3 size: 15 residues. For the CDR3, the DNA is TGTGCCAGCAGCTACCTAGCGGGAGAGGAAGGCGAGCAGTACTTC. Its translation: CASSYLAGEEGEQYF.

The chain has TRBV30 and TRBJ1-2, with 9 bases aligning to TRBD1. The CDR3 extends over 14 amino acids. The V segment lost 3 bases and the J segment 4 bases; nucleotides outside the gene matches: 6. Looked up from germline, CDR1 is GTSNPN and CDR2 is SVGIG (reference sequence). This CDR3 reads CAWRWTGAGYGYTF. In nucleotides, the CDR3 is TGTGCCTGGAGGTGGACAGGGGCGGGCTATGGCTACACCTTC.

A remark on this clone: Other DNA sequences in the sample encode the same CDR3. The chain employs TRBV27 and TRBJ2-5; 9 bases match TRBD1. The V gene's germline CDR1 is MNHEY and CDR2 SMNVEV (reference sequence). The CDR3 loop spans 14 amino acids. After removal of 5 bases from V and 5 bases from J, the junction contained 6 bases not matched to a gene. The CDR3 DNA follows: TGTGCCAGCAGTCCCCGGACAGGGGCGGAGACCCAGTACTTC. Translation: CASSPRTGAETQYF.

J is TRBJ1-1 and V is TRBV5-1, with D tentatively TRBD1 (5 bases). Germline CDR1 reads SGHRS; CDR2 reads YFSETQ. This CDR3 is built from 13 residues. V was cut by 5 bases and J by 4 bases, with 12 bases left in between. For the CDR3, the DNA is TGCGCCAGCAGACGGGGGGAGAGCACTGAAGCTTTCTTT. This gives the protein CASRRGESTEAFF.

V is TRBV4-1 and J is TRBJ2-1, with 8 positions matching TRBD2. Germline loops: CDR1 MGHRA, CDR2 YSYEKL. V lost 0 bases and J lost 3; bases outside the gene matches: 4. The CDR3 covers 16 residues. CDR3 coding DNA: TGCGCCAGCAGCCAAGATCAACGGGAGGGCTACAATGAGCAGTTCTTC. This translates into CASSQDQREGYNEQFF.

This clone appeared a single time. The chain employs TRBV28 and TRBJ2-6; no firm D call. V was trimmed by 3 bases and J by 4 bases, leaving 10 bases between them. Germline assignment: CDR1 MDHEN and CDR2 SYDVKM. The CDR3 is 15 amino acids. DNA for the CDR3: TGTGCCAGCAGTTTCTCGGGTTCGGGGGCCAACGTCCTGACTTTC. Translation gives CASSFSGSGANVLTF.

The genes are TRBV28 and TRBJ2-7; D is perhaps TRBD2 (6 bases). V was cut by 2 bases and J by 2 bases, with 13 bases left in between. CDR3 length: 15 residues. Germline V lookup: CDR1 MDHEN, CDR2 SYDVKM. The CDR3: CASSLPTGLPYEQYF. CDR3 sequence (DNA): TGTGCCAGCAGTTTACCGACGGGACTCCCCTACGAGCAGTACTTC.